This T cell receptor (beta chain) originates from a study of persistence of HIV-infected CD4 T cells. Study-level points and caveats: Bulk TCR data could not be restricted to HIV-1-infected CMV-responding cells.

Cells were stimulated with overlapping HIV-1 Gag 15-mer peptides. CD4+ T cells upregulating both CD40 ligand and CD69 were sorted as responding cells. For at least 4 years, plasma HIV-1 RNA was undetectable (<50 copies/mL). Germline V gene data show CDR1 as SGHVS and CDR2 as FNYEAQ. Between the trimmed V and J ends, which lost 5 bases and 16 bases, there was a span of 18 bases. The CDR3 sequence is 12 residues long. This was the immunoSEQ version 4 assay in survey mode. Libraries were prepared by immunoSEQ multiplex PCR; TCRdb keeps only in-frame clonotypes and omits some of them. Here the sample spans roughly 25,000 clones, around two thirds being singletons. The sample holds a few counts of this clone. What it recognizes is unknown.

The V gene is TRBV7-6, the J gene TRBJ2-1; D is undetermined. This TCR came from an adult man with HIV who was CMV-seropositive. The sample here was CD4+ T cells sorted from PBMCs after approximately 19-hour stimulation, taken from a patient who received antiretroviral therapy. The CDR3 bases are TGTGCCAGCAGCCCGTCAGGCATATCTTTCTTCTTC. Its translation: CASSPSGISFFF.